This paragraph covers one TCR beta chain sequence. Its antigen is not known. This record belongs to a study of OX40 agonist ivuxolimab in advanced cancers. Study background: Across the patients, intravenous ivuxolimab was delivered every 2 weeks at 0.01 to 10 mg/kg. Three dose-escalation patients had partial responses: one with hepatocellular carcinoma and two with cutaneous melanoma.

No patient had autoimmune disease or received systemic immunosuppression. Data came from immunoSEQ multiplex PCR; TCRdb stores just in-frame clones and leaves some out. This sample has tens of thousands of clones; roughly nine tenths occur once, and the top ten carry roughly 4%. Study-wide results and limits: The antigens recognized by the expanded peripheral T cells, that is their antigen specificity, were not determined.

From germline, CDR1 is MNHEY and CDR2 SVGAGI. V shed 0 bases, J shed 7 bases, and the junction held 4 bases outside the gene matches. The CDR3 is 15 residues long. The source of this sequence is an adult with an advanced solid tumor such as melanoma, head and neck, liver or kidney cancer. The chain joins TRBV6-5 to TRBJ2-1; 9 positions agree with TRBD2. The material was CD4+ or CD8+ T cells sorted from blood, obtained in a trial of the OX40 agonist ivuxolimab. The CDR3 sequence is CASSYSSSGTNEQFF. CDR3 sequence (DNA): TGTGCCAGCAGTTACTCTTCTAGCGGGACTAATGAGCAGTTCTTC.